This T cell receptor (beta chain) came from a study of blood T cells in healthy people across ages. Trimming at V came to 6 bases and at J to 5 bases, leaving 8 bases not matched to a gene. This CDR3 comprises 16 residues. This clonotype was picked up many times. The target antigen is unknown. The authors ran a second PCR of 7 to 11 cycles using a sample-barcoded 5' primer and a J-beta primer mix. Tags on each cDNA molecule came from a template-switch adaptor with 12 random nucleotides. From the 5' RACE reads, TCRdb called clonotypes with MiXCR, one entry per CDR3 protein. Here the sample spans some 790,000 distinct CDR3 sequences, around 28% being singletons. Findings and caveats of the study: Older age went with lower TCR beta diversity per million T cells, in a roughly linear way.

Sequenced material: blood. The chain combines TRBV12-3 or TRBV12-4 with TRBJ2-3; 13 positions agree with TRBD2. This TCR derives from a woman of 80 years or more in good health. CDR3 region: CASRWTSGGRRDTQYF. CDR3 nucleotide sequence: TGTGCCAGCAGGTGGACTAGCGGGGGTAGAAGAGATACGCAGTATTTT.